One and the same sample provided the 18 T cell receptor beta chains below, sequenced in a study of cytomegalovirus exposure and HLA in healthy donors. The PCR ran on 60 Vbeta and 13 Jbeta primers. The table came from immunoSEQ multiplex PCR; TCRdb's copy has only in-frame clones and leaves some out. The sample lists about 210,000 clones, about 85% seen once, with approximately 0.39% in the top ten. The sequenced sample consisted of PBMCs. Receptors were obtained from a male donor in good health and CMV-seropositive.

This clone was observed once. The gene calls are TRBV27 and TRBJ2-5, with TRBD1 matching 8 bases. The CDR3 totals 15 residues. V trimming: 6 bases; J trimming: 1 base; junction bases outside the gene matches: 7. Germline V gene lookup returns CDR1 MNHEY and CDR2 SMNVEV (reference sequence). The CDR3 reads CASSRLDRAQETQYF. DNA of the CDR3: TGTGCCAGCAGCCGACTGGACAGGGCCCAAGAGACCCAGTACTTC.

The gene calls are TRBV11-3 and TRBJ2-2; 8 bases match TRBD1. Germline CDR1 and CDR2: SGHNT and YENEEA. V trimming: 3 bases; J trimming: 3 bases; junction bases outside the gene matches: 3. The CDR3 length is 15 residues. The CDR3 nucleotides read TGTGCCAGCAGCTTGGCAGGGGGCTACACCGGGGAGCTGTTTTTT. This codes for CASSLAGGYTGELFF. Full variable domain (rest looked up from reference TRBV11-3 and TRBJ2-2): EAGVVQSPRYKIIEKKQPVAFWCNPISGHNTLYWYLQNLGQGPELLIRYENEEAVDDSQLPKDRFSAERLKGVDSTLKIQPAELGDSAVYLCASSLAGGYTGELFFGEGSRLTVL.

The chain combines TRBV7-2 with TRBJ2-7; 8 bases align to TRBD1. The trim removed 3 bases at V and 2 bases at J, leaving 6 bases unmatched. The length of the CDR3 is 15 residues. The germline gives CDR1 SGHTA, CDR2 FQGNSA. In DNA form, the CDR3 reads TGTGCCAGCAGCTTGTACGGGACAGGAGCCTACGAGCAGTACTTC. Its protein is CASSLYGTGAYEQYF.

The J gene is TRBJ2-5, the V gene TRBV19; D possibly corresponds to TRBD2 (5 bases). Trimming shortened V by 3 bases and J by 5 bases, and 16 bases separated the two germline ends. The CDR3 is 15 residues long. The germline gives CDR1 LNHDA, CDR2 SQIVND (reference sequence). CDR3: CASSIGGSYQETQYF. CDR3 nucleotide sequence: TGTGCCAGTAGTATCGGCGGGTCCTATCAGGAGACCCAGTACTTC.

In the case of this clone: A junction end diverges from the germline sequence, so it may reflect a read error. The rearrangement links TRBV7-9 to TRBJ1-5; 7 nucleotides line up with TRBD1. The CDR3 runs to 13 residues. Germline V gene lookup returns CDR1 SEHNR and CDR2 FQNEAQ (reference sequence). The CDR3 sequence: CSSNGQAGQPQHF. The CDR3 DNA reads TGTTCCAGCAACGGACAGGCAGGACAGCCCCAGCATTTT. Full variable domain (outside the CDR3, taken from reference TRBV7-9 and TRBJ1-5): DTGVSQNPRHKITKRGQNVTFRCDPISEHNRLYWYRQTLGQGPEFLTYFQNEAQLEKSRLLSDRFSAERPKGSFSTLEIQRTEQGDSAMYLCSSNGQAGQPQHFGDGTRLSIL.

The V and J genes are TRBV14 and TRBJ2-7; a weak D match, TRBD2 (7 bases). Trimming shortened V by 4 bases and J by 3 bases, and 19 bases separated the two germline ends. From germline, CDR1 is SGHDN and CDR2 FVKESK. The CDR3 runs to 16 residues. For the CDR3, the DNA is TGTGCCAGCAGCCGCCGGAGTCCGGGGGGCGGCTACGAGCAGTACTTC. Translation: CASSRRSPGGGYEQYF.

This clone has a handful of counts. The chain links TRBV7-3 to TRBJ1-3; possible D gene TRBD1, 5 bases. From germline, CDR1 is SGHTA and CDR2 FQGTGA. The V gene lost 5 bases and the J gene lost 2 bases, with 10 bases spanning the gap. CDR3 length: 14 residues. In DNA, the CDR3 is TGTGCCAGCAGCCCGACGGGGGCTGGAAACACCATATATTTT. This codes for CASSPTGAGNTIYF.

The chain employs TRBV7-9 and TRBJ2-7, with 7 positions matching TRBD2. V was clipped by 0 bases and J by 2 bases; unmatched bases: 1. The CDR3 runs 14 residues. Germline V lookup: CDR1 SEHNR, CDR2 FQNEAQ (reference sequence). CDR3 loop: CASSLAGGTYEQYF. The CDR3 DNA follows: TGTGCCAGCAGCTTAGCCGGGGGGACCTACGAGCAGTACTTC. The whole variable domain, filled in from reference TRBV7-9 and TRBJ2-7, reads DTGVSQNPRHKITKRGQNVTFRCDPISEHNRLYWYRQTLGQGPEFLTYFQNEAQLEKSRLLSDRFSAERPKGSFSTLEIQRTEQGDSAMYLCASSLAGGTYEQYFGPGTRLTVT.

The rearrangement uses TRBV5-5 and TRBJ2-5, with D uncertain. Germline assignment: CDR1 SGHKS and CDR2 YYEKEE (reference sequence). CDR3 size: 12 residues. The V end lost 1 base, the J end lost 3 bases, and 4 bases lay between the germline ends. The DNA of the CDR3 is TGTGCCAGCAGCTTGTTAGAAGAGACCCAGTACTTC. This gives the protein CASSLLEETQYF.

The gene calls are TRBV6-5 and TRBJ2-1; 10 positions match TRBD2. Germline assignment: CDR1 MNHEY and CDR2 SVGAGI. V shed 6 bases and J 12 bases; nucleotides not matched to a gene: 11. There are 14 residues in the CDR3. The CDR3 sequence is CASSPGTSVLGQFF. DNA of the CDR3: TGTGCCAGCAGCCCCGGGACTAGCGTCCTTGGGCAGTTCTTC.

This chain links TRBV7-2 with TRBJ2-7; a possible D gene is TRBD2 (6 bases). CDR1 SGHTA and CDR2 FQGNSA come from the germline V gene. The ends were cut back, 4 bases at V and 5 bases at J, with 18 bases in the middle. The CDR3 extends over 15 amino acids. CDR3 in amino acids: CASSSPLEGYNEQYF. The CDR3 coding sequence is TGTGCCAGCAGCTCGCCGTTGGAGGGATACAACGAGCAGTACTTC.

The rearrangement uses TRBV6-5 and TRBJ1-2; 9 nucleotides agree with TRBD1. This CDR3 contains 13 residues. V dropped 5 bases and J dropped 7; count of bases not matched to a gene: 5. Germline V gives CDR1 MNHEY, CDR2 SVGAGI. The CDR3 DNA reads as TGTGCCAGCAGTCGCGACAGGGGGTCTGGCTACACCTTC. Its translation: CASSRDRGSGYTF.

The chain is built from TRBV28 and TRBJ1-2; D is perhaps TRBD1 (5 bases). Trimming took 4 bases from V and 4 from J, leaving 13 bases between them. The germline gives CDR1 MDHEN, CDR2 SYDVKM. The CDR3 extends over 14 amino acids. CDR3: CASSWLETVYGYTF. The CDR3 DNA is TGTGCCAGCAGTTGGCTGGAGACAGTCTATGGCTACACCTTC.

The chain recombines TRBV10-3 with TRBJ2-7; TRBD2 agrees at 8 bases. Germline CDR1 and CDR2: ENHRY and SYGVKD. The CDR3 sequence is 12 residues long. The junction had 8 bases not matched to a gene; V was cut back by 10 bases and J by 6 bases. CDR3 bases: TGTGCCACCGAGGGACTAGGGGGCGAGCAGTACTTC. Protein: CATEGLGGEQYF.

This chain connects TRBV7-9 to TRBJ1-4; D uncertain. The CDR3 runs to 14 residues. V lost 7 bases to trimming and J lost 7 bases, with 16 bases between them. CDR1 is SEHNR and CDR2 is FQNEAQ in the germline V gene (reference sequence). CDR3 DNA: TGTGCCAGCAACGCCGGTAGTGTTGTTGAAAAACTGTTTTTT. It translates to CASNAGSVVEKLFF.

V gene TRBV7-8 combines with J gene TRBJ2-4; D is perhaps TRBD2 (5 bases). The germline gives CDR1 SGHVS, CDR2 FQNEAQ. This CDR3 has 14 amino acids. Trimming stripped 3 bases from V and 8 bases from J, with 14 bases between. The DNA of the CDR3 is TGTGCCAGCAGCTTGAGGTCAGAGAGGGACATTCAGTACTTC. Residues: CASSLRSERDIQYF. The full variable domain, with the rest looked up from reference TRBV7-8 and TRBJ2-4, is GAGVSQSPRYKVAKRGQDVALRCDPISGHVSLFWYQQALGQGPEFLTYFQNEAQLDKSGLPSDRFFAERPEGSVSTLKIQRTQQEDSAVYLCASSLRSERDIQYFGAGTRLSVL.

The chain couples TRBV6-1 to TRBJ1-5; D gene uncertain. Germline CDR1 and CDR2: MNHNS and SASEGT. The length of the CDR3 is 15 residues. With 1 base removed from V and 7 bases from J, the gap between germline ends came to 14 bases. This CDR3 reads CASSEGLTFGQPQHF. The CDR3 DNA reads TGTGCCAGCAGTGAAGGGTTGACTTTTGGGCAGCCCCAGCATTTT.

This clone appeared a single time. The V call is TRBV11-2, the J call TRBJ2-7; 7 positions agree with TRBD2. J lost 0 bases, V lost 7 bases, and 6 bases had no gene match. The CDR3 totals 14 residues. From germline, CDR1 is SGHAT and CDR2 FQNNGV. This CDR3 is CASKERGPSYEQYF. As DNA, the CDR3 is TGTGCCAGCAAGGAGCGGGGCCCCTCCTACGAGCAGTACTTC.